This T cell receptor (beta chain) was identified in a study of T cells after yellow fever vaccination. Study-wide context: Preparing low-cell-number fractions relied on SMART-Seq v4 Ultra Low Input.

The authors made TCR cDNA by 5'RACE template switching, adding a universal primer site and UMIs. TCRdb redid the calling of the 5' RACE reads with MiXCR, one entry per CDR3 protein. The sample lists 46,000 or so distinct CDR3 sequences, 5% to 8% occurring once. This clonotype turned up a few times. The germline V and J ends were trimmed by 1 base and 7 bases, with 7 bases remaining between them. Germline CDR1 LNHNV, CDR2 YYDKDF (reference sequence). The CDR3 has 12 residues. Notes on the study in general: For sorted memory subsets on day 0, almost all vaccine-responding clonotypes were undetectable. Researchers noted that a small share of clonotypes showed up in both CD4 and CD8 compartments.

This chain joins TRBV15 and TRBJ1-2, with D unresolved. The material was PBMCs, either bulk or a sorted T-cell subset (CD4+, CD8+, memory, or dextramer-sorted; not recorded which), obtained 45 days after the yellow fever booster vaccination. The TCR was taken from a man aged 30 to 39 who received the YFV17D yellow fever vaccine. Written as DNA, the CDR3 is TGTGCCACCAGCAGAGGAGAGGGTGGCTACACCTTC. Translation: CATSRGEGGYTF.